This T cell receptor (beta chain) emerged from a study of blood T cell repertoires in COVID-19. Study background: Whether acute or convalescent, the COVID-19 samples came from the United States, Italy and Spain.

This CDR3 comprises 14 residues. V was clipped by 2 bases and J by 4 bases; unmatched bases: 3. Germline CDR1 reads MNHNY; CDR2 reads SVGAGI (reference sequence). Here immunoSEQ multiplex PCR was the method, and the copy in TCRdb shows in-frame clones only, minus some. The sample lists under 65,000 clones, around 93% occurring once. The sequencing sample was made of peripheral blood. This sequence joins TRBV6-6 and TRBJ2-3; the match to TRBD2 covers 7 bases. This receptor was obtained from a man aged 50 or older with acute or convalescent COVID-19. CDR3 in amino acids: CASSYRTSSDTQYF. The CDR3 DNA reads TGTGCCAGCAGTTACCGGACTAGTTCAGATACGCAGTATTTT.